This T cell receptor beta chain originates from a study of blood T cell repertoires in COVID-19. Study context: The cDNA or gDNA used as material had been derived from T cells, B-cell-depleted T cells, or PBMCs.

This CDR3 contains 15 residues. The germline CDR1 and CDR2 sequences are MNHEY and SMNVEV (reference sequence). Trimming cost V 3 bases and J 0 bases, with 11 bases left between them. Clones were read by immunoSEQ multiplex PCR, and TCRdb kept only the in-frame ones, dropping some. The sample has around 300,000 clones; about 85% are singletons. The source of this sequence is a woman between 50 and 59 years old who had recovered from COVID-19. What was sequenced was PBMCs or T cells enriched from blood (not recorded which). The J gene is TRBJ1-2, the V gene TRBV27, with TRBD1 as a possible D gene (5 bases). The CDR3 loop reads CASSFGGLSNYGYTF. CDR3 DNA sequence: TGTGCCAGCAGTTTCGGGGGACTATCTAACTATGGCTACACCTTC.